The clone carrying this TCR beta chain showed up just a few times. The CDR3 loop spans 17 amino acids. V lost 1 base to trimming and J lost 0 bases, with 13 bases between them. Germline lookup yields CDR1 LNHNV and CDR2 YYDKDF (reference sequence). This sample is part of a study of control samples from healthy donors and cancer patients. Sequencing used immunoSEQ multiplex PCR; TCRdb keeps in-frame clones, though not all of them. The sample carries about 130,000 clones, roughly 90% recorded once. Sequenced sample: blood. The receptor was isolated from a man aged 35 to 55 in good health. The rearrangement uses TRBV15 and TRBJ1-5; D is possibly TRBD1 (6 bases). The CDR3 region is CATSRGLRTVSNQPQHF. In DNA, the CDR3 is TGTGCCACCAGCAGAGGCCTACGGACAGTTAGCAATCAGCCCCAGCATTTT.